Sequencing of this TCR beta chain was carried out in a study of cytomegalovirus exposure and HLA in healthy donors. Turning to the study itself: The same platform was used for the roughly 130 validation repertoires as for the roughly 660 first-cohort repertoires, as reported in a later analysis.

The donors were members of the roughly 120-subject validation cohort (separate from the roughly 670-subject first cohort). This CDR3 is 17 amino acids long. Trimming cost V 0 bases and J 4 bases; bases outside gene matches: 9. CDR1 is KGHSH, CDR2 LQKENI, per germline. Regarding this clone: Antigen unknown.

This table comes from immunoSEQ multiplex PCR, and its TCRdb copy is limited to in-frame clones, with some not included. This sample has under 140,000 clones, with roughly nine tenths found just once. The study's findings and limits: Usually a TCR sequence was rare, but some public TCRs were found in many donors. Within the approximately 120 validation repertoires, first-cohort TCR clusters tended to co-occur, according to a later analysis.

Sequences were obtained from PBMCs. The chain uses TRBV18 and TRBJ1-2, with 9 bases identical to TRBD1. This clonotype was obtained from a woman aged 18-29 years in good health and CMV-seronegative. CDR3 region: CASSPPGNRGRVYGYTF. As DNA, the CDR3 is TGTGCCAGCTCACCACCGGGGAACAGGGGGCGAGTCTATGGCTACACCTTC. The full variable domain, completed using reference TRBV18 and TRBJ1-2, is NAGVMQNPRHLVRRRGQEARLRCSPMKGHSHVYWYRQLPEEGLKFMVYLQKENIIDESGMPKERFSAEFPKEGPSILRIQQVVRGDSAAYFCASSPPGNRGRVYGYTFGSGTRLTVV.